This TCR beta chain was sequenced for a study of CXCR3-negative and CXCR3-positive naive CD8 T cells. Study observations and caveats: Naive CXCR3-negative and CXCR3-positive cells had similar TRBV-TRBJ usage; memory differed.

Per the germline V gene, CDR1 is SQVTM and CDR2 is ANQGSEA. This CDR3 contains 14 residues. UMI-tagged TRB cDNA libraries were built via 5' RACE. TCRdb re-called the 5' RACE reads, yielding one record per CDR3 amino acid sequence without DNA. There are over 70,000 distinct CDR3 sequences in the sample, with about 1.5% held by the top ten. Comment on this clonotype: Its specificity is not known.

The clonotype originates from a human donor in good health. Some clones in this sample may be carry-over from other donors' samples. The rearrangement uses TRBV29-1 and TRBJ2-3; TCRdb proposes TRBD2, but this gene call is untestable without DNA. Material: naive CXCR3- CD8+ T cells from blood. The sample's subset: CD45RO-CCR7+CD27+CD95- naive CD8+ T cells lacking CXCR3 (TNR3-). CDR3: CSVASYLPPDTQYF.